Below are 31 T cell receptor beta chains sequenced from a single sample in a study of beta chain features in type 1 diabetes. What was sequenced were expressed TCRB transcripts, since all of the isolated RNA had been reverse transcribed. TCRdb's copy holds only in-frame clones and misses some; the assay was immunoSEQ multiplex PCR. The sample lists 850,000 to 900,000 clones; around a sixth were seen once. The specimen was naive CD4+ T cells from blood. Receptors were obtained from a woman between 18 and 29 years old in good health.

This rearrangement joins TRBV7-9 to TRBJ2-3; 7 nucleotides match TRBD2. The trim removed 5 bases at V and 2 bases at J, leaving 7 bases unmatched. The CDR3 loop spans 15 amino acids. CDR1 and CDR2 (germline): SEHNR, FQNEAQ (reference sequence). CDR3: CASSLQTSPTDTQYF. The CDR3 DNA sequence: TGTGCCAGCAGCCTACAGACTAGCCCCACAGATACGCAGTATTTT.

This clone has a handful of counts. The J gene is TRBJ1-5, the V gene TRBV28, with TRBD1 as a possible D gene (5 bases). The CDR3 sequence is 15 residues long. Trimming cost V 3 bases and J 9 bases, with 18 bases left between them. Per germline, CDR1 MDHEN and CDR2 SYDVKM. The CDR3: CASSFEQDQVGPQHF. The CDR3 DNA sequence: TGTGCCAGCAGTTTCGAACAGGACCAGGTGGGGCCCCAGCATTTT.

This clone was found a few times. This chain uses TRBV6-5 with TRBJ1-5, with D perhaps TRBD1 (5 bases). V was shortened by 5 bases and J by 4 bases, with 12 bases between the two germline ends. This CDR3 region has 14 residues. The V gene's germline CDR1 is MNHEY and CDR2 SVGAGI. The CDR3 DNA reads as TGTGCCAGCAGTACAACAGGCCCGAATCAGCCCCAGCATTTT. Amino acids: CASSTTGPNQPQHF.

This clone was counted between two and nine times. The chain links TRBV28 to TRBJ2-2; D is perhaps TRBD2 (5 bases). In germline, CDR1 is MDHEN, CDR2 SYDVKM. V gave up 6 bases and J gave up 4 bases, with 15 bases separating them. The CDR3 covers 15 residues. In DNA, the CDR3 is TGTGCCAGCAGCCCTCCGGGAATGCCCACCGGGGAGCTGTTTTTT. This translates into CASSPPGMPTGELFF. Complete variable domain (other parts from reference TRBV28 and TRBJ2-2): DVKVTQSSRYLVKRTGEKVFLECVQDMDHENMFWYRQDPGLGLRLIYFSYDVKMKEKGDIPEGYSVSREKKERFSLILESASTNQTSMYLCASSPPGMPTGELFFGEGSRLTVL.

The CDR3 DNA reads TGTGCCAGCAGGGGCAGGGCCTCCTACGAGCAGTACTTC. Protein product: CASRGRASYEQYF. The chain employs TRBV7-2 and TRBJ2-7; TRBD1 might be the D (5 bases). The germline CDR1 and CDR2 sequences are SGHTA and FQGNSA. Trimming shortened V by 6 bases and J by 0 bases, and 9 bases separated the two germline ends. The CDR3 is 13 amino acids.

This clone has just a few counts. The J gene is TRBJ2-7, the V gene TRBV28; weak D call: TRBD2 (6 bases). Germline V gene sequence: CDR1 MDHEN, CDR2 SYDVKM. V was cut by 6 bases and J by 5 bases, with 20 bases left in between. This CDR3 comprises 15 residues. The DNA for the CDR3 is TGTGCCAGCAGCCAAGCTAGCGCGGGTCGCCACGAGCAGTACTTC. Residues: CASSQASAGRHEQYF.

In regard to this clone: This sample includes further DNA sequences coding for the same CDR3. This chain uses TRBV5-4 with TRBJ2-7; the match to TRBD1 covers 8 bases. Germline CDR1 reads SGHNT; CDR2 reads YYREEE (reference sequence). CDR3 length: 14 amino acids. V shed 0 bases, J shed 4 bases, and the junction held 3 bases outside the gene matches. The CDR3 DNA follows: TGTGCCAGCAGCTTGGCAGGGGGCGCGTACGAGCAGTACTTC. Its protein product is CASSLAGGAYEQYF. The variable domain in full, completed from reference TRBV5-4 and TRBJ2-7, reads ETGVTQSPTHLIKTRGQQVTLRCSSQSGHNTVSWYQQALGQGPQFIFQYYREEENGRGNFPPRFSGLQFPNYSSELNVNALELDDSALYLCASSLAGGAYEQYFGPGTRLTVT.

The chain uses TRBV5-5 and TRBJ1-1; 7 bases are shared with TRBD1. Germline V gene sequence: CDR1 SGHKS, CDR2 YYEKEE (reference sequence). Trimming took 2 bases from V and 0 from J; bases not matched to a gene: 4. This CDR3 contains 15 residues. CDR3 residues: CASSLGGLMNTEAFF. The CDR3 DNA reads as TGTGCCAGCAGCTTAGGGGGCCTTATGAACACTGAAGCTTTCTTT.

On this clone: The same CDR3 can be traced to other DNA sequences in this sample. The chain couples TRBV20-1 to TRBJ2-5, with D hard to call. The CDR3 covers 11 residues. Germline assignment: CDR1 DFQATT and CDR2 SNEGSKA (reference sequence). V shed 3 bases and J shed 5 bases, with 7 bases lying between them. The CDR3 nucleotides read TGCAGTGCTAGTCAGAGGGAGACCCAGTACTTC. As protein: CSASQRETQYF.

This clone was seen more than once but under ten times. For the CDR3, the DNA is TGTGCCAGCAGCCGCGACAGCTCCTACAATGAGCAGTTCTTC. It specifies CASSRDSSYNEQFF. The chain couples TRBV7-9 to TRBJ2-1, with D possibly matching TRBD1 (5 bases). The CDR3 spans 14 residues. Germline values: CDR1 SEHNR, CDR2 FQNEAQ (reference sequence). Trimming shortened V by 5 bases and J by 0 bases, and 8 bases separated the two germline ends.

This clone was seen only once. The CDR3 sequence is CASSQDPAGVTGELFF. The CDR3 DNA reads TGCGCCAGCAGCCAAGATCCAGCGGGAGTCACCGGGGAGCTGTTTTTT. The chain has TRBV4-1 and TRBJ2-2; TRBD2 agrees at 8 bases. This CDR3 comprises 16 residues. Germline CDR1 and CDR2: MGHRA and YSYEKL. The V gene end was trimmed by 0 bases and the J gene end by 4 bases; junction bases not matched to a gene: 4.

V usage is TRBV18 and J usage is TRBJ2-7; D unresolved. V was pared by 2 bases and J by 3 bases, with 11 bases between. Germline loops: CDR1 KGHSH, CDR2 LQKENI. This CDR3 has 14 residues. The CDR3 here is CASSPGQENYEQYF. CDR3 in DNA: TGTGCCAGCTCACCAGGGCAGGAGAACTACGAGCAGTACTTC. Together with reference TRBV18 and TRBJ2-7, the CDR3 gives the full variable domain: NAGVMQNPRHLVRRRGQEARLRCSPMKGHSHVYWYRQLPEEGLKFMVYLQKENIIDESGMPKERFSAEFPKEGPSILRIQQVVRGDSAAYFCASSPGQENYEQYFGPGTRLTVT.

The J gene is TRBJ2-1, the V gene TRBV4-3; TRBD2 matches at 11 bases. This CDR3 is built from 17 residues. Per germline, CDR1 LGHNA and CDR2 YSLEER. The junction had 3 bases not matched to a gene; V was cut back by 1 base and J by 1 base. In DNA form, the CDR3 reads TGCGCCAGCAGCCAAGGACTAGCGGGACATTCCTACAATGAGCAGTTCTTC. This codes for CASSQGLAGHSYNEQFF.

The rearrangement uses TRBV7-2 and TRBJ2-7; no reliable D call. V shed 8 bases and J shed 3 bases, with 14 bases lying between them. The CDR3 consists of 13 residues. CDR1 is SGHTA, CDR2 FQGNSA, per germline. CDR3 in amino acids: CASGGQDHYEQYF. Here the CDR3 DNA reads TGTGCCAGCGGTGGGCAGGATCACTACGAGCAGTACTTC. The full variable domain, with the rest looked up from reference TRBV7-2 and TRBJ2-7, is GAGVSQSPSNKVTEKGKDVELRCDPISGHTALYWYRQSLGQGLEFLIYFQGNSAPDKSGLPSDRFSAERTGGSVSTLTIQRTQQEDSAVYLCASGGQDHYEQYFGPGTRLTVT.

This chain uses TRBV7-8 with TRBJ1-4, with TRBD1 as a possible D gene (5 bases). V was shortened by 8 bases and J by 0 bases, with 7 bases between the two germline ends. The length of the CDR3 is 13 residues. Germline lookup yields CDR1 SGHVS and CDR2 FQNEAQ. DNA for the CDR3: TGTGCCAGCGGGGCAGCAACTAATGAAAAACTGTTTTTT. Residues: CASGAATNEKLFF.

The chain combines TRBV28 with TRBJ1-1; D remains ambiguous. From germline, CDR1 is MDHEN and CDR2 SYDVKM. Trimming took 4 bases from V and 6 from J, leaving 15 bases between them. CDR3 length: 14 amino acids. The CDR3 coding sequence is TGTGCCAGCAGTTCCCCGTCGGTTCTCTCTGAAGCTTTCTTT. The encoded protein is CASSSPSVLSEAFF.

The gene calls are TRBV19 and TRBJ1-1; 7 bases are a match to TRBD1. Unmatched junction bases numbered 10, after V lost 5 bases and J lost 7 bases. This CDR3 contains 14 residues. The germline V gene encodes CDR1 LNHDA and CDR2 SQIVND (reference sequence). This CDR3 reads CASSFFYRDSEAFF. DNA of the CDR3: TGTGCCAGTAGTTTCTTCTACCGGGACAGTGAAGCTTTCTTT.

This chain connects TRBV7-2 to TRBJ1-1; D is undetermined. The CDR3 is 15 residues long. Germline loops: CDR1 SGHTA, CDR2 FQGNSA. With 5 bases removed from V and 0 bases from J, the gap between germline ends came to 13 bases. The CDR3 sequence is CASSQRTGMNTEAFF. The CDR3 nucleotides are TGTGCCAGCAGCCAGCGGACGGGTATGAACACTGAAGCTTTCTTT.

The chain couples TRBV6-5 to TRBJ1-2; 8 positions agree with TRBD1. CDR1 is MNHEY and CDR2 is SVGAGI in the germline V gene. The CDR3 runs to 16 residues. J lost 2 bases, V lost 4 bases, and 9 bases had no gene match. This CDR3 is CASSLTWDRHNYGYTF. CDR3 nucleotide sequence: TGTGCCAGCAGTTTAACTTGGGACAGGCACAACTATGGCTACACCTTC.

In its sample, this clone was seen a few times. The chain employs TRBV28 and TRBJ2-7, with 8 nucleotides matching TRBD1. CDR3 length: 14 amino acids. Unmatched junction bases numbered 8, after V lost 7 bases and J lost 3 bases. The V gene's germline CDR1 is MDHEN and CDR2 SYDVKM. CDR3 nucleotides: TGTGCCAGCACCAAGACAGGGGAGATCTACGAGCAGTACTTC. Translation gives CASTKTGEIYEQYF.

The J gene is TRBJ1-5, the V gene TRBV6-1; 8 bases fit TRBD1. This CDR3 contains 13 residues. Trimming removed 7 bases from V and 9 bases from J; junction bases left unmatched: 8. CDR1 and CDR2 (germline): MNHNS, SASEGT. The CDR3 spells CASTQGAPGPQHF. DNA of the CDR3: TGTGCCAGCACCCAGGGGGCTCCGGGGCCCCAGCATTTT.

This clone was observed a few times. The chain recombines TRBV6-5 with TRBJ1-2, with TRBD1 identical over 8 bases. The CDR3 runs to 14 residues. Germline assignment: CDR1 MNHEY and CDR2 SVGAGI. V gave up 0 bases and J gave up 8 bases; unmatched junction bases: 5. This chain's CDR3 is CASSYSTGEGGYTF. The CDR3 DNA follows: TGTGCCAGCAGTTACTCGACAGGGGAAGGAGGCTACACCTTC.

This clone was recorded a few times. V gene TRBV28 combines with J gene TRBJ2-7, with unresolved D. The V end was cut by 2 bases, the J end by 3 bases, with 11 bases between. Germline V lookup: CDR1 MDHEN, CDR2 SYDVKM. CDR3 size: 14 residues. The CDR3, as DNA: TGTGCCAGCAGTTTAGGGCCAGAATACTACGAGCAGTACTTC. Translating gives CASSLGPEYYEQYF.

The chain's CDR3 is CASSSSDWGRQETQYF. The CDR3 DNA reads TGTGCCAGCAGCTCGTCGGACTGGGGGCGACAAGAGACCCAGTACTTC. The chain has TRBV7-2 and TRBJ2-5; D might be TRBD1 (6 bases). CDR1 and CDR2 (germline): SGHTA, FQGNSA. The CDR3 runs 16 residues. V lost 4 bases and J lost 2, with 17 bases in between. Based on the CDR3 plus reference TRBV7-2 and TRBJ2-5, the full variable domain is GAGVSQSPSNKVTEKGKDVELRCDPISGHTALYWYRQSLGQGLEFLIYFQGNSAPDKSGLPSDRFSAERTGGSVSTLTIQRTQQEDSAVYLCASSSSDWGRQETQYFGPGTRLLVL.

This clone was recorded a few times. The chain employs TRBV6-6 and TRBJ1-4, with D tentatively TRBD1 (5 bases). CDR1 and CDR2 (germline): MNHNY, SVGAGI (reference sequence). This CDR3 is built from 14 residues. Deletions cut 2 bases from V and 8 bases from J, with 12 bases between. CDR3 loop: CASSYGGTREKLFF. In nucleotides, the CDR3 is TGTGCCAGCAGTTACGGGGGGACGAGGGAAAAACTGTTTTTT.

This clone came up a few times. The V call is TRBV29-1, the J call TRBJ2-3; D is undetermined. The CDR3 loop spans 12 amino acids. Trimming cost V 5 bases and J 6 bases, with 12 bases left between them. CDR1 SQVTM and CDR2 ANQGSEA come from the germline V gene. The CDR3 bases are TGCAGCGTTCGTCCCGCGGCTGATACGCAGTATTTT. It codes for CSVRPAADTQYF.

The V call is TRBV11-2, the J call TRBJ2-3, with D unclear. This CDR3 comprises 13 residues. CDR1 and CDR2 from the germline V gene are SGHAT and FQNNGV. Trimming left V 1 base short and J 5 bases short, with 7 bases between. In DNA, the CDR3 is TGTGCCAGCAGCTTAGCTGTGGTAGATACGCAGTATTTT. Its translation is CASSLAVVDTQYF.

This clone was recorded a few times. This sample also contains other DNA sequences that code for the same CDR3. The gene calls are TRBV4-3 and TRBJ2-7, with D unresolved. Germline V gene sequence: CDR1 LGHNA, CDR2 YSLEER. The CDR3 sequence is 14 residues long. Trimming removed 0 bases from V and 3 bases from J, with 9 bases in between. Here the CDR3 DNA reads TGCGCCAGCAGCCAAGATCGGGCCAGCTACGAGCAGTACTTC. Protein: CASSQDRASYEQYF.

This chain joins TRBV18 and TRBJ1-2; 9 bases line up with TRBD1. Germline-derived CDR1 and CDR2 are KGHSH and LQKENI. The CDR3 spans 15 residues. The J segment lost 4 bases and the V segment lost 3 bases, leaving 6 bases of the junction unmatched. The CDR3, as DNA: TGTGCCAGCTCACCCATCGGGACAGGGTCCTATGGCTACACCTTC. Translated: CASSPIGTGSYGYTF.

This chain joins TRBV6-6 and TRBJ2-2, with 7 bases lining up with TRBD2. Trimming took 0 bases from V and 6 from J; bases not matched to a gene: 7. The germline CDR1 and CDR2 sequences are MNHNY and SVGAGI (reference sequence). The CDR3 sequence is 16 residues long. CDR3 nucleotides: TGTGCCAGCAGTTACTCGGGAGGGAGCTCCCCCGGGGAGCTGTTTTTT. This translates into CASSYSGGSSPGELFF.

This clone came up a few times. The chain carries TRBV29-1 and TRBJ1-2; TRBD1 might be the D (6 bases). CDR3 length: 13 residues. CDR1 is SQVTM and CDR2 is ANQGSEA in the germline V gene. Trimming shortened V by 4 bases and J by 4 bases, and 13 bases separated the two germline ends. The CDR3 here is CSVVRGDGYGYTF. CDR3 DNA sequence: TGCAGCGTTGTCAGGGGCGACGGCTATGGCTACACCTTC.